Below are 31 T cell receptor beta chains sequenced from a single sample in a study of control samples from healthy donors and cancer patients. Profiling relied on immunoSEQ multiplex PCR, and the TCRdb table lists in-frame clones only, not all of them. The table has roughly 120,000 clones, approximately 90% seen once. Sequencing input: blood. These receptors all come from a woman aged 65 to 85 in good health.

V and J are TRBV6-4 and TRBJ2-1, with D unresolved. V was trimmed by 3 bases and J by 5 bases, leaving 11 bases between them. CDR3 size: 14 residues. Germline assignment: CDR1 MRHNA and CDR2 SNTAGT. The CDR3 loop reads CASSEGDPHNEQFF. As DNA, the CDR3 is TGTGCCAGCAGTGAGGGCGACCCACACAATGAGCAGTTCTTC.

The chain uses TRBV28 and TRBJ2-7, with TRBD1 matching 9 bases. The germline V gene encodes CDR1 MDHEN and CDR2 SYDVKM. The CDR3 spans 15 residues. J was trimmed by 5 bases and V by 4 bases; bases with no gene match: 9. The CDR3 bases are TGTGCCAGCAGTTCCCTTGGACAGGGGAGCGACGAGCAGTACTTC. Its translation is CASSSLGQGSDEQYF.

As concerns this clone: The CDR3 end shows no conserved phenylalanine or tryptophan, and so a read error is likely. The chain combines TRBV11-3 with TRBJ1-1, with TRBD1 identical over 7 bases. Unmatched junction bases numbered 2, after V lost 0 bases and J lost 1 base. CDR1 and CDR2 from the germline V gene are SGHNT and YENEEA. This CDR3 region has 15 residues. Here the CDR3 DNA reads TGTGCCAGCAGCTTAGAGGGACAGTCGAACACTGAAGCTTTCTCT. The encoded protein is CASSLEGQSNTEAFS.

V usage is TRBV5-1 and J usage is TRBJ2-2; the D is unclear. The CDR3 runs 16 residues. Between the trimmed V and J ends, which lost 3 bases and 4 bases, there was a span of 16 bases. Germline CDR1 SGHRS, CDR2 YFSETQ. DNA of the CDR3: TGCGCCAGCAGCTCGAGGCCAGAAGGGCGCACCGGGGAGCTGTTTTTT. This encodes CASSSRPEGRTGELFF.

The chain couples TRBV11-2 to TRBJ2-7, with 10 bases identical to TRBD2. The trim removed 1 base at V and 3 bases at J, leaving 6 bases unmatched. CDR1 is SGHAT and CDR2 is FQNNGV in the germline V gene. The CDR3 is 16 amino acids. The chain's CDR3 is CASSLVSGGTNYEQYF. CDR3 sequence (DNA): TGTGCCAGCAGCTTAGTTAGCGGGGGGACGAACTACGAGCAGTACTTC.

The chain combines TRBV19 with TRBJ1-1; D is possibly TRBD1 (6 bases). Looked up from germline, CDR1 is LNHDA and CDR2 is SQIVND (reference sequence). The CDR3 is 18 residues long. V shed 7 bases and J shed 0 bases, with 24 bases lying between them. The chain's CDR3 is CASTPRGSGGVMNTEAFF. The CDR3 DNA follows: TGTGCCAGTACTCCAAGGGGGAGTGGAGGGGTCATGAACACTGAAGCTTTCTTT.

The chain has TRBV24-1 and TRBJ2-7; D unresolved. The V end lost 4 bases, the J end lost 2 bases, and 14 bases lay between the germline ends. The CDR3 is 15 residues long. The V gene's germline CDR1 is KGHDR and CDR2 SFDVKD. CDR3 amino acids: CATSEGQAGTYEQYF. CDR3 nucleotides: TGTGCCACCAGTGAAGGCCAGGCCGGAACCTACGAGCAGTACTTC.

This chain uses TRBV28 with TRBJ2-7; D may be TRBD1 or TRBD2 (5 bases each). The CDR3 has 16 residues. V lost 6 bases and J 6 bases, leaving 24 bases between the germline ends. Germline lookup yields CDR1 MDHEN and CDR2 SYDVKM. The CDR3 region is CASSSPGGTAASEQYF. In DNA, the CDR3 is TGTGCCAGCAGCTCTCCAGGTGGGACCGCGGCCTCCGAGCAGTACTTC.

The chain joins TRBV18 to TRBJ1-1; a weak D match, TRBD1 (6 bases). This CDR3 is 15 amino acids long. Germline V gene data show CDR1 as KGHSH and CDR2 as LQKENI. V dropped 6 bases and J dropped 1 base, with 15 bases sitting between them. In DNA form, the CDR3 reads TGTGCCAGCTCGACCGACGGACAGACGAACACTGAAGCTTTCTTT. Amino acids: CASSTDGQTNTEAFF.

V gene TRBV24-1 combines with J gene TRBJ1-2, with D perhaps matching TRBD1 (6 bases). V was clipped by 4 bases and J by 8 bases, with 13 bases between them. The CDR3 spans 13 residues. The germline V gene encodes CDR1 KGHDR and CDR2 SFDVKD. CDR3 bases: TGTGCCACCAGTGAGTCGACAGGCGTCGGCTACACCTTC. Its protein is CATSESTGVGYTF.

The J gene is TRBJ1-2, the V gene TRBV2; D is possibly TRBD1 (5 bases). Trimming left V 7 bases short and J 8 bases short, with 11 bases between. The CDR3 contains 11 residues. CDR1 is SNHLY, CDR2 FYNNEI, per germline. The CDR3 protein is CASTEGWGYTF. In DNA form, the CDR3 reads TGTGCCAGCACTGAGGGGTGGGGCTACACCTTC.

CDR3 region: CASTGENTEAFF. The DNA for the CDR3 is TGTGCCAGCACGGGCGAGAACACTGAAGCTTTCTTT. J is TRBJ1-1 and V is TRBV2; D gene uncertain. The V and J ends lost 7 bases and 1 base respectively, with 7 bases between them. CDR1 SNHLY and CDR2 FYNNEI come from the germline V gene. The CDR3 has 12 residues.

About this clone: The junction differs from germline at one of its ends, possibly a read error. The chain employs TRBV10-3 and TRBJ1-6; TRBD1 agrees at 11 bases. CDR1 is ENHRY and CDR2 is SYGVKD in the germline V gene. The CDR3 sequence is 14 residues long. CDR3 DNA: TGTGCCATCAGGACGGGACAGGGGGATTCACCCTTCCACTTT. Translated: CAIRTGQGDSPFHF.

The chain is built from TRBV5-4 and TRBJ2-5, with 8 bases matching TRBD2. Germline values: CDR1 SGHNT, CDR2 YYREEE (reference sequence). The CDR3 totals 14 residues. Germline trimming cut 0 bases from V and 5 bases from J; bases unmatched to any gene: 3. CDR3 nucleotide sequence: TGTGCCAGCAGCTTGGGGACTAGCCAGGAGACCCAGTACTTC. It specifies CASSLGTSQETQYF.

In the case of this clone: Additional DNA sequences in this sample encode the identical CDR3. The chain employs TRBV5-1 and TRBJ2-5, with no clear D. V lost 1 base to trimming and J lost 2 bases, with 9 bases between them. The germline V gene encodes CDR1 SGHRS and CDR2 YFSETQ. CDR3 size: 14 residues. The CDR3 DNA sequence: TGCGCCAGCAGCTTGACAGTCGGGCAAGAGACCCAGTACTTC. Encoded protein: CASSLTVGQETQYF.

This clone was recorded a few times. The chain links TRBV19 to TRBJ1-5; 10 nucleotides line up with TRBD1. The CDR3 totals 17 residues. V shed 5 bases and J 2 bases; nucleotides not matched to a gene: 9. Germline values: CDR1 LNHDA, CDR2 SQIVND (reference sequence). This chain's CDR3 is CASSPPDRGLGNQPQHF. In DNA, the CDR3 is TGTGCCAGTAGTCCCCCCGACAGGGGGCTCGGCAATCAGCCCCAGCATTTT. The full variable domain, in which reference TRBV19 and TRBJ1-5 provide the parts outside the CDR3, is DGGITQSPKYLFRKEGQNVTLSCEQNLNHDAMYWYRQDPGQGLRLIYYSQIVNDFQKGDIAEGYSVSREKKESFPLTVTSAQKNPTAFYLCASSPPDRGLGNQPQHFGDGTRLSIL.

This clone has just one count. The gene calls are TRBV7-3 and TRBJ2-1; 11 bases map to TRBD2. The CDR3 covers 14 residues. Losses at the gene ends were 2 bases for V and 13 bases for J; bases not matched to a gene: 7. Germline CDR1 is SGHTA and CDR2 is FQGTGA. The CDR3 nucleotides read TGTGCCAGCAGCTTACGGTCTAGCGGGGGGCCTCAGTTCTTC. As protein: CASSLRSSGGPQFF.

The chain joins TRBV6-2 or TRBV6-3 to TRBJ2-3, with 9 bases fitting TRBD2. CDR1 and CDR2 (germline): MNHEY, SVGEGT. V was clipped by 0 bases and J by 2 bases; unmatched bases: 3. The CDR3 is 16 amino acids. The CDR3 is CASSYSLAGYTDTQYF. CDR3 in DNA: TGTGCCAGCAGTTACTCTCTAGCGGGGTACACAGATACGCAGTATTTT.

This chain uses TRBV11-2 with TRBJ1-2; D is unclear. The CDR3 runs 15 residues. V was clipped by 4 bases and J by 4 bases, with 16 bases between them. CDR1 and CDR2 from the germline V gene are SGHAT and FQNNGV. The CDR3 nucleotides read TGTGCCAGCAGCTCCACCGGGCCAGCGGGCTATGGCTACACCTTC. It encodes CASSSTGPAGYGYTF.

The CDR3 sequence is CASSYFQNTEAFF. CDR3 DNA: TGTGCCAGCAGTTACTTCCAGAACACTGAAGCTTTCTTT. V gene TRBV6-5 combines with J gene TRBJ1-1; D gene uncertain. Per the germline V gene, CDR1 is MNHEY and CDR2 is SVGAGI. The CDR3 has 13 residues. V lost 1 base to trimming and J lost 1 base, with 4 bases between them.

The chain joins TRBV12-3 or TRBV12-4 to TRBJ2-3, with D unresolved. CDR3 size: 11 residues. V was cut by 7 bases and J by 2 bases, with 4 bases left in between. The CDR3 reads CASTYTDTQYF. In nucleotides, the CDR3 is TGTGCCAGCACTTACACAGATACGCAGTATTTT.

This clone appeared once. J is TRBJ1-4 and V is TRBV3-1 (or the pseudogene TRBV3-2); D is ambiguous. The CDR3 is made up of 14 amino acids. Germline CDR1 and CDR2: LGHDT and YNNKEL (reference sequence). Trimming took 4 bases from V and 3 from J, leaving 9 bases between them. The DNA of the CDR3 is TGTGCCAGCAGCCCCAATTTTGCTAATGAAAAACTGTTTTTT. It codes for CASSPNFANEKLFF.

This clone was seen once. The chain couples TRBV5-6 to TRBJ1-2; the D gene is possibly TRBD1 (5 bases). Germline CDR1 SGHDT, CDR2 YYEEEE. Trimming removed 1 base at V and 8 bases at J, with 27 bases between. The CDR3 is 18 amino acids. Here the CDR3 DNA reads TGTGCCAGCAGCTTGAGCGGGGGTACAGGTATCCGTTATCGGGGCTACACCTTC. Its protein product is CASSLSGGTGIRYRGYTF.

This clone was seen only once. The chain uses TRBV12-3 or TRBV12-4 and TRBJ2-2; 8 bases align to TRBD2. The CDR3 is 13 residues long. Trimming cost V 10 bases and J 6 bases; bases outside gene matches: 7. This CDR3 reads CAIRGGYAGELFF. CDR3 nucleotides: TGTGCCATTCGGGGGGGATACGCCGGGGAGCTGTTTTTT.

V gene TRBV6-2 or TRBV6-3 combines with J gene TRBJ2-7; tentative D call: TRBD1 (6 bases). The CDR3 is made up of 11 amino acids. V lost 6 bases, J lost 9 bases, and 12 bases lay in between. Germline V gene data show CDR1 as MNHEY and CDR2 as SVGEGT. CDR3 sequence: CASSPDRMQYF. CDR3 DNA: TGTGCCAGCAGCCCCGACAGGATGCAGTACTTC.

The V call is TRBV2, the J call TRBJ2-2, with D perhaps matching TRBD1 (5 bases). Trimming took 6 bases from V and 0 from J, leaving 8 bases between them. There are 14 residues in the CDR3. Germline V gene lookup returns CDR1 SNHLY and CDR2 FYNNEI. CDR3 sequence (DNA): TGTGCCAGCAGACAGGAGACGAACACCGGGGAGCTGTTTTTT. Translation gives CASRQETNTGELFF.

This clone occurred once. The chain couples TRBV5-4 to TRBJ1-2; D remains unclear. The V end was cut by 4 bases, the J end by 4 bases, with 14 bases between. CDR1 and CDR2 (germline): SGHNT, YYREEE (reference sequence). The length of the CDR3 is 14 residues. Written as DNA, the CDR3 is TGTGCCAGCAGCACCTGGCAGGCCCCCTATGGCTACACCTTC. As protein: CASSTWQAPYGYTF.

The chain couples TRBV18 to TRBJ1-1; D uncertain. The germline gives CDR1 KGHSH, CDR2 LQKENI. CDR3 length: 15 amino acids. The V end was cut by 3 bases, the J end by 3 bases, with 14 bases between. The CDR3 spells CASSPSGYGYTEAFF. In nucleotides, the CDR3 is TGTGCCAGCTCACCCTCGGGATATGGGTACACTGAAGCTTTCTTT.

In DNA form, the CDR3 reads TGTGCCAGCAGTGAAAGCAGGGAAGGCCAGCCCCAGCATTTT. Its protein is CASSESREGQPQHF. The chain couples TRBV6-1 to TRBJ1-5; a weak D match, TRBD1 (5 bases). The CDR3 length is 14 residues. Trimming removed 2 bases from V and 7 bases from J, with 12 bases in between. Germline lookup yields CDR1 MNHNS and CDR2 SASEGT.

The V call is TRBV13, the J call TRBJ2-7; D uncertain. Between the trimmed V and J ends, which lost 5 bases and 0 bases, there was a span of 5 bases. The CDR3 is 12 amino acids. Looked up from germline, CDR1 is PRHDT and CDR2 is FYEKMQ (reference sequence). In DNA, the CDR3 is TGTGCCAGCAGCGCTAGCTCCTACGAGCAGTACTTC. This codes for CASSASSYEQYF.

The rearrangement uses TRBV3-1 (or the pseudogene TRBV3-2) and TRBJ2-4; TRBD2 might be the D (5 bases). The CDR3 is 17 amino acids. Deletions cut 0 bases from V and 1 base from J, with 13 bases between. Germline V lookup: CDR1 LGHDT, CDR2 YNNKEL (reference sequence). The CDR3: CASSQDPPSLAKNIQYF. The CDR3 DNA sequence: TGTGCCAGCAGCCAAGATCCCCCTAGCCTGGCCAAAAACATTCAGTACTTC.